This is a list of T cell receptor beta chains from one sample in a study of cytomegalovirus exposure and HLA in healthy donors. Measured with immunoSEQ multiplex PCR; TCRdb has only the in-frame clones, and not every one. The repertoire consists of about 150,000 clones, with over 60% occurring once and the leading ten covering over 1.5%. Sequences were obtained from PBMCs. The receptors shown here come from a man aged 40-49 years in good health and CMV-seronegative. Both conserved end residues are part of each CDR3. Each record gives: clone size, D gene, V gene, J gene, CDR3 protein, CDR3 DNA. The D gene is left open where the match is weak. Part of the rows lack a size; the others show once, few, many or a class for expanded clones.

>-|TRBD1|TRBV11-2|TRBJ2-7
CASSLTPTGALSYEQYF
TGTGCCAGCAGCTTAACCCCGACAGGGGCCCTATCCTACGAGCAGTACTTC
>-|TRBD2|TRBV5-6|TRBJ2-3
CASSVPGLAGEGGTDTQYF
TGTGCCAGCAGCGTGCCGGGACTAGCGGGAGAGGGAGGCACAGATACGCAGTATTTT
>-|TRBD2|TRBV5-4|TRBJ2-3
CASSLGGGRAIYITQYF
TGTGCCAGCAGCTTGGGTGGCGGGAGGGCAATTTACATAACGCAGTATTTT
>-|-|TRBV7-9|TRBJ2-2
CASSSPPGTGELFF
TGTGCCAGCAGCTCGCCCCCGGGGACCGGGGAGCTGTTTTTT
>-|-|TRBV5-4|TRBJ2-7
CASSSSSYEQYF
TGTGCCAGCAGCTCGAGCTCCTACGAGCAGTACTTC
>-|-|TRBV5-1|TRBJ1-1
CASSLRLLQADTEAFF
TGCGCCAGCAGCTTGAGACTCCTACAGGCGGACACTGAAGCTTTCTTT
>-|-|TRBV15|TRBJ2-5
CATSRAWQDQETQYF
TGTGCCACCAGCAGAGCGTGGCAGGACCAAGAGACCCAGTACTTC
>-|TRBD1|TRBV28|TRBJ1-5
CASSPTGQGRKPQHF
TGTGCCAGCAGTCCCACAGGACAGGGGAGGAAGCCCCAGCATTTT
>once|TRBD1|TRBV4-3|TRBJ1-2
CASSPSSGGAVYGYTF
TGCGCCAGCAGCCCCAGCTCAGGGGGCGCCGTCTATGGCTACACCTTC
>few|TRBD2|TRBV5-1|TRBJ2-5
CASSFGRGGAQETQYF
TGCGCCAGCAGCTTTGGACGCGGGGGGGCCCAAGAGACCCAGTACTTC
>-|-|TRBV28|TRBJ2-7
CASSPPGYTSGHSYEQYF
TGTGCCAGCAGTCCACCTGGATATACATCGGGACACTCCTACGAGCAGTACTTC
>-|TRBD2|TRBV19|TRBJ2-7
CASSIGGGSLITSYEQYF
TGTGCCAGTAGTATAGGAGGCGGGAGCCTTATTACCTCCTACGAGCAGTACTTC
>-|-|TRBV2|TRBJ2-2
CASTPLNTGELFF
TGTGCCAGCACCCCCCTAAACACCGGGGAGCTGTTTTTT
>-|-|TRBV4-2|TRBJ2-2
CASRARGGAPNTGELFF
TGTGCCAGCAGAGCCAGAGGCGGAGCGCCGAACACCGGGGAGCTGTTTTTT
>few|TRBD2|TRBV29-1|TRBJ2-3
CSVDSPEAGRPDTQYF
TGCAGCGTTGATTCTCCTGAAGCGGGAAGGCCAGATACGCAGTATTTT
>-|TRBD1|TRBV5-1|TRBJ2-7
CASSKEPGQGYEQYF
TGCGCCAGCAGCAAAGAGCCGGGACAGGGTTACGAGCAGTACTTC
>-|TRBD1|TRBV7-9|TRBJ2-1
CSSSPPPPGQIFYNEQFF
TGTTCCAGCAGCCCGCCCCCCCCGGGACAGATTTTTTACAATGAGCAGTTCTTC
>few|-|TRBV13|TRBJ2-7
CASSLDPLVGDEQYF
TGTGCCAGCAGCTTAGATCCCCTTGTCGGGGACGAGCAGTACTTC
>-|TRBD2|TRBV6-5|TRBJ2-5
CASSYSGTSGQETQYF
TGTGCCAGCAGTTACTCGGGAACTAGCGGTCAAGAGACCCAGTACTTC
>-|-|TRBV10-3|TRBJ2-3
CAISDSAGADTQYF
TGTGCCATCAGTGACTCGGCGGGCGCAGATACGCAGTATTTT
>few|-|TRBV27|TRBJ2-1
CASSLSGNEQFF
TGTGCCAGCAGTTTATCCGGCAATGAGCAGTTCTTC
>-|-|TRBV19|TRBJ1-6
CASRDPGEGSPLHF
TGTGCCAGTAGGGACCCAGGGGAAGGTTCACCCCTCCACTTT
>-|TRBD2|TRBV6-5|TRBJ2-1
CASSYSGTSGYNEQFF
TGTGCCAGCAGTTATTCCGGGACTAGCGGTTACAATGAGCAGTTCTTC
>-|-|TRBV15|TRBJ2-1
CATSRDLGVSNEQFF
TGTGCCACCAGCAGAGATCTCGGGGTCTCCAATGAGCAGTTCTTC
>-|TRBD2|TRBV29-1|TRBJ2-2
CSVVLAGVPGELFF
TGCAGCGTTGTGCTAGCGGGAGTCCCCGGGGAGCTGTTTTTT
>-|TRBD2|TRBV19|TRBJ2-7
CASRSFSGSYEQYF
TGTGCCAGTAGGTCGTTTAGCGGGAGTTACGAGCAGTACTTC
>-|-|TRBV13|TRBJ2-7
CASSLSFTYEQYF
TGTGCCAGCAGCTTGTCATTCACCTACGAGCAGTACTTC
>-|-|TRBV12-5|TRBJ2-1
CASGPGGVMEQFF
TGTGCTAGTGGTCCCGGCGGGGTTATGGAGCAGTTCTTC
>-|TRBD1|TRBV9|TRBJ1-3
CASSVDKGATGNTIYF
TGTGCCAGCAGCGTAGATAAGGGGGCGACTGGAAACACCATATATTTT
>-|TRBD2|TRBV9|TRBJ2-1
CASSVRTSGIYNEQFF
TGTGCCAGCAGCGTTAGGACTAGCGGGATATACAATGAGCAGTTCTTC
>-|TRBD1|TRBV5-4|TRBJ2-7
CASSFGDRGSGEQYF
TGTGCCAGCAGCTTCGGGGACAGGGGGAGTGGCGAGCAGTACTTC
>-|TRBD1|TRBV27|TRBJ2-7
CASSHLIDRDPSYEQYF
TGTGCCAGCAGCCACCTTATAGACAGGGATCCATCCTACGAGCAGTACTTC
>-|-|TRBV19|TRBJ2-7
CASSIREPHEQYF
TGTGCCAGTAGTATAAGGGAGCCCCACGAGCAGTACTTC
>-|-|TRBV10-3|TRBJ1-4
CAISESQENEKLFF
TGTGCCATCAGTGAGTCCCAAGAGAATGAAAAACTGTTTTTT
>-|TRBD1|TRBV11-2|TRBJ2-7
CASSLELQGAFGSYEQYF
TGTGCCAGCAGCTTAGAGCTACAGGGGGCCTTTGGCTCCTACGAGCAGTACTTC
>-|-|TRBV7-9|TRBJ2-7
CASSSDLVPYEQYF
TGTGCCAGCAGCTCGGATCTAGTCCCCTACGAGCAGTACTTC
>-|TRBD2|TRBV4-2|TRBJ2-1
CASSQRTSGRRGSSYNEQFF
TGTGCCAGCAGCCAACGGACTAGCGGGAGAAGGGGCAGCTCCTACAATGAGCAGTTCTTC
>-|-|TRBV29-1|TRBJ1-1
CSVDPAEAFF
TGCAGCGTTGACCCGGCTGAAGCTTTCTTT
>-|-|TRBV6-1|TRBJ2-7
CATTNPTASFYEQYF
TGTGCCACCACCAATCCGACAGCCTCTTTCTACGAGCAGTACTTC
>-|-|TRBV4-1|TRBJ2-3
CASSQEEEMASFGDTQYF
TGCGCCAGCAGCCAAGAAGAAGAAATGGCTAGTTTTGGAGATACGCAGTATTTT
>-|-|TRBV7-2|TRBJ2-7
CASSLDSGTYEQYF
TGTGCCAGCAGCTTAGACAGCGGCACCTACGAGCAGTACTTC
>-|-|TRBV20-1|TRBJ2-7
CSAEGEGAKYF
TGCAGTGCAGAAGGTGAAGGGGCGAAGTACTTC
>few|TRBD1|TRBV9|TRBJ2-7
CASSPRQGGYEQYF
TGTGCCAGCAGCCCACGACAGGGTGGATACGAGCAGTACTTC
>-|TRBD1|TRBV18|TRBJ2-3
CASSPPGQGATTDTQYF
TGTGCCAGCTCACCGCCTGGACAGGGGGCGACCACAGATACGCAGTATTTT
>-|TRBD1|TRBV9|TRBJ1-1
CASSVGQGGTEAFF
TGTGCCAGCAGCGTAGGGCAGGGGGGCACTGAAGCTTTCTTT
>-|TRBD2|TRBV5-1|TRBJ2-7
CASSPTSGTDEQYF
TGCGCCAGCAGCCCGACTAGCGGGACGGATGAGCAGTACTTC
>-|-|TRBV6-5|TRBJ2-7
CASSLGQGFYEQYF
TGTGCCAGCAGTTTGGGGCAGGGTTTCTACGAGCAGTACTTC
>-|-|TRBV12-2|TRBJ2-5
CASRLDRYVGGETQYF
TGTGCAAGTCGCTTAGATCGGTACGTTGGAGGGGAGACCCAGTACTTC
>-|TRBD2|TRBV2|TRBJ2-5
CASSEGLAVKETQYF
TGTGCCAGCAGTGAGGGACTAGCGGTAAAAGAGACCCAGTACTTC
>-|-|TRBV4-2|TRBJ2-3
CASSQDYTTDTQYF
TGTGCCAGCAGCCAAGATTACACCACAGATACGCAGTATTTT
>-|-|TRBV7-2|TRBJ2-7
CASSLAPGREQYF
TGTGCCAGCAGCTTAGCGCCAGGGCGCGAGCAGTACTTC
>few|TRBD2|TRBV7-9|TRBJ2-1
CASNPEKREGGEQFF
TGTGCCAGCAACCCCGAGAAGCGGGAGGGTGGTGAGCAGTTCTTC
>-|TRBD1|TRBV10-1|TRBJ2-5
CASSEYRGIVETQYF
TGCGCCAGCAGTGAATACAGGGGGATCGTAGAGACCCAGTACTTC
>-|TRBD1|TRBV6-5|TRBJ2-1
CASSYSGTGGERQFF
TGTGCCAGCAGTTACTCCGGCACAGGGGGTGAAAGGCAGTTCTTC
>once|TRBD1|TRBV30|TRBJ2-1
CAWSGTGIEQFF
TGTGCCTGGAGTGGGACAGGGATAGAGCAGTTCTTC
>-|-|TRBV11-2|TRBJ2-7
CASSLSADSSYEQYF
TGTGCCAGCAGCTTGTCTGCTGACAGTTCCTACGAGCAGTACTTC
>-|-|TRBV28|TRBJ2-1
CASSLGPGGPGRVYNEQFF
TGTGCCAGCAGCCTAGGCCCCGGAGGGCCGGGTAGGGTGTACAATGAGCAGTTCTTC
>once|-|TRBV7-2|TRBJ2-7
CASSLTKREQYF
TGTGCCAGCAGCTTAACCAAGCGCGAGCAGTACTTC